The 9 T cell receptor beta chains below come from one sample, sequenced in a study of cytomegalovirus exposure and HLA in healthy donors. PCR involved 60 Vbeta and 13 Jbeta primers. The protocol was immunoSEQ multiplex PCR, while the TCRdb copy is restricted to in-frame clones and leaves out a portion. The repertoire has roughly 160,000 clones, approximately 88% of them found once; the top ten carry 0.95% to 1.5%. Sequencing input: PBMCs. These receptors all come from a boy aged 2-15 years in good health and CMV-seronegative.

The V call is TRBV7-8, the J call TRBJ2-3; 7 bases match TRBD2. The V and J ends lost 4 bases and 0 bases, in that order; junction bases with no gene match: 7. The CDR3 length is 16 residues. Germline V gives CDR1 SGHVS, CDR2 FQNEAQ. The CDR3 sequence: CASSSPTGGSTDTQYF. CDR3 bases: TGTGCCAGCAGCTCCCCCACGGGAGGCAGCACAGATACGCAGTATTTT.

The genes are TRBV2 and TRBJ2-2; possibly TRBD2 for D (5 bases). Germline CDR1 SNHLY, CDR2 FYNNEI. Trimming left V 2 bases short and J 7 bases short, with 11 bases between. This CDR3 is 14 amino acids long. For the CDR3, the DNA is TGTGCCAGCAGTGAACGCGGGCCGGGCGGGGAGCTGTTTTTT. It codes for CASSERGPGGELFF.

The count of this clone is one. The V and J genes are TRBV2 and TRBJ2-1; 8 bases map to TRBD1. CDR3 length equals 13 residues. Germline CDR1 SNHLY, CDR2 FYNNEI. Trimming removed 6 bases from V and 3 bases from J; junction bases left unmatched: 1. CDR3 residues: CASSGQGYNEQFF. As DNA, the CDR3 is TGTGCCAGCAGCGGACAGGGCTACAATGAGCAGTTCTTC.

V usage is TRBV27 and J usage is TRBJ2-7; a weak D match, TRBD2 (7 bases). CDR1 is MNHEY and CDR2 is SMNVEV in the germline V gene (reference sequence). The CDR3 is 15 residues long. V lost 6 bases to trimming and J lost 3 bases, with 18 bases between them. The CDR3 protein is CASSSRGEGVYEQYF. CDR3 DNA: TGTGCCAGCAGCTCTAGGGGGGAGGGGGTCTACGAGCAGTACTTC.

The chain is built from TRBV4-1 and TRBJ2-2, with unresolved D. Germline lookup yields CDR1 MGHRA and CDR2 YSYEKL. The CDR3 length is 17 residues. Trimming took 0 bases from V and 0 from J, leaving 11 bases between them. DNA for the CDR3: TGCGCCAGCAGCCAAGAGCATGCGGTGGCGAACACCGGGGAGCTGTTTTTT. Protein product: CASSQEHAVANTGELFF.

The chain employs TRBV2 and TRBJ1-2; TRBD1 matches 7 bases. The trim removed 7 bases at V and 2 bases at J, leaving 4 bases unmatched. The CDR3 is 13 amino acids. Per the germline V gene, CDR1 is SNHLY and CDR2 is FYNNEI. The chain's CDR3 is CASNLDRNYGYTF. The CDR3 DNA follows: TGTGCCAGCAACCTGGACAGGAACTATGGCTACACCTTC.

The J gene is TRBJ1-2, the V gene TRBV13; 10 bases fit TRBD1. V gave up 5 bases and J gave up 5 bases; unmatched junction bases: 5. Germline V gives CDR1 PRHDT, CDR2 FYEKMQ (reference sequence). The CDR3 loop spans 14 amino acids. For the CDR3, the DNA is TGTGCCAGCAGCCGACGGACAGGGGGATATGGCTACACCTTC. Protein sequence: CASSRRTGGYGYTF.

The chain combines TRBV25-1 with TRBJ1-2, with TRBD1 matching over 8 bases. With 4 bases clipped from V and 7 bases from J, the junction kept 8 bases outside the gene matches. This CDR3 is built from 14 residues. Germline V CDR1 and CDR2: MGHDK, SYGVNS. CDR3 in DNA: TGTGCCAGCAGTGTTCTACAGGGGGAGGGTGGCTACACCTTC. Translating gives CASSVLQGEGGYTF.

The V call is TRBV19, the J call TRBJ1-1; 10 bases fit TRBD1. The CDR3 spans 15 residues. Germline lookup yields CDR1 LNHDA and CDR2 SQIVND (reference sequence). V lost 5 bases to trimming and J lost 6 bases; unmatched junction nucleotides: 9. The CDR3 DNA reads as TGTGCCAGTAGTGCATTCCGGGACAGGGGATCTGAAGCTTTCTTT. Its translation: CASSAFRDRGSEAFF.